The entry below describes one TCR beta chain. This specimen comes from a study of T cell responses to AZD1222 COVID-19 vaccine. TCRdb keeps only in-frame clones here, not all; method: immunoSEQ multiplex PCR. The sample contains 130,000 to 150,000 clones, approximately 89% of which appear only once. Germline values: CDR1 MGHDK, CDR2 SYGVNS. The CDR3 contains 14 residues. V dropped 8 bases and J dropped 6; count of bases not matched to a gene: 2. The sequencing here drew on peripheral blood, taken on day 0 of AZD1222 vaccination. V gene TRBV25-1 combines with J gene TRBJ2-1; 15 positions agree with TRBD2. This TCR derives from an adult in good health. DNA for the CDR3: TGTGCCAGCCGGACTAGCGGGGGGGCCAATGAGCAGTTCTTC. The encoded protein is CASRTSGGANEQFF.